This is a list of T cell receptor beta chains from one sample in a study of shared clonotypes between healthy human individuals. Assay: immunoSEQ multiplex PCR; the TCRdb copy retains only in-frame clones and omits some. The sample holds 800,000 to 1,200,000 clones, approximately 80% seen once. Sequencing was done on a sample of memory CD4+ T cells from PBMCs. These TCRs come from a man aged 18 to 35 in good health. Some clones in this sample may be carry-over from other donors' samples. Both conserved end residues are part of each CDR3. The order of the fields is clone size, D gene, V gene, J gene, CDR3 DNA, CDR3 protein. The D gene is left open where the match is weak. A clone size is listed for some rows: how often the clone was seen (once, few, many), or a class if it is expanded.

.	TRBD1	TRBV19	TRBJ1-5	TGTGCCAGTAAAGACAGGGCCCAGCCCCAGCATTTT	CASKDRAQPQHF
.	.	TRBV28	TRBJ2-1	TGTGCCAGCAGTCTGGGTCGGACTCTAAACAATGAGCAGTTCTTC	CASSLGRTLNNEQFF
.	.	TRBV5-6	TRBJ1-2	TGTGCCAGCAGCTTGGATAAGGGGTTCTATGGCTACACCTTC	CASSLDKGFYGYTF
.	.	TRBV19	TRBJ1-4	TGTGCCAGTAGTCCTCCTCGAGCGGTAGCTAATGAAAAACTGTTTTTT	CASSPPRAVANEKLFF
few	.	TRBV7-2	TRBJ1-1	TGTGCCAGCAGCTTAGTAGGGACTGGGGGGGCTGAAGCTTTCTTT	CASSLVGTGGAEAFF
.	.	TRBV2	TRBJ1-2	TGTGCCAGCAGTGCCCAGCGGCAGCTCCGAGGCTACACCTTC	CASSAQRQLRGYTF
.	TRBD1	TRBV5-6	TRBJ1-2	TGTGCCAGCAGCTCGTCCCGGGACAGGGTACCAAGCGGCTACACCTTC	CASSSSRDRVPSGYTF
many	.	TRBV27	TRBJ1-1	TGTGCCAGCAGGAATACCGCCGGGCCCCCGGGAGGTACTGAAGCTTTCTTT	CASRNTAGPPGGTEAFF
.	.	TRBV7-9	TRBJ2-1	TGTGCCAGCAGCTTAGTTGGCAGCCAACAGTTCTTC	CASSLVGSQQFF
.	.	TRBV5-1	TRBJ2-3	TGCGCCAGCAGCTTGGATTCAGGGGCGCGCCCAGATACGCAGTATTTT	CASSLDSGARPDTQYF
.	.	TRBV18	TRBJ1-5	TGTGCCAGCTCACCAATGGGGGCGCGGGCTAACAATCAGCCCCAGCATTTT	CASSPMGARANNQPQHF
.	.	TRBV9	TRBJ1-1	TGTGCCAGCAGCCCCGCCCCGTCCCGCAGGGAACGAGGCACTGAAGCTTTCTTT	CASSPAPSRRERGTEAFF
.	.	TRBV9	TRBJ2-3	TGTGCCAGCAGCGAACATAGGAAGAATCCAGATACGCAGTATTTT	CASSEHRKNPDTQYF
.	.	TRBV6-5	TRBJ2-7	TGTGCCAGCAGTTACCAGCAGGGGTTGGGCGAGCAGTACTTC	CASSYQQGLGEQYF
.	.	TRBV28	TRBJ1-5	TGTGCCAGCAGTTCCTCCCGGGGGCCGGATCAGCCCCAGCATTTT	CASSSSRGPDQPQHF
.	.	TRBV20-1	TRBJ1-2	TGCAGTGCCAAAGAGGGGCACGGCTACACCTTC	CSAKEGHGYTF
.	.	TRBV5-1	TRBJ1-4	TGCGCCAGCAGCTACTACGGGACCGAAAAACTGTTTTTT	CASSYYGTEKLFF
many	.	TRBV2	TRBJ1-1	TGTGCCAGCAGTGAAATTGGCGGAGGGGACACTGAAGCTTTCTTT	CASSEIGGGDTEAFF
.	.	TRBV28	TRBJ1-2	TGTGCCAGCCAGGGTAATATAATTCGGTACTATGGCTACACCTTC	CASQGNIIRYYGYTF
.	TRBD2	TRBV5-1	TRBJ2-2	TGCGCCAGCAGCTTGAACGCGGGAGTAGCCGGGGAGCTGTTTTTT	CASSLNAGVAGELFF
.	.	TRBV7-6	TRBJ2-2	TGTGCCAGCAGCTTAGAGGCAGGCGAAGGGGAGCTGTTTTTT	CASSLEAGEGELFF
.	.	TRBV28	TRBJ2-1	TGTGCCAGCAGTTTGTCCCAGTCTCAGAAGCAGTTCTTC	CASSLSQSQKQFF
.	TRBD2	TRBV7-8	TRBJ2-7	TGTGCCAGCAGCTTGCGTTGGCGGGAGGGCGAATACGAGCAGTACTTC	CASSLRWREGEYEQYF
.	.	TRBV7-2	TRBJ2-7	TGTGCCAGCAGCCCCAGCGGGTCCTCCTACGAGCAGTACTTC	CASSPSGSSYEQYF
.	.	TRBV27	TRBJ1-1	TGTGCCAGTTGGGGGGCAGGACAGCCGAACACTGAAGCTTTCTTT	CASWGAGQPNTEAFF
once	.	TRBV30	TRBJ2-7	TGTGCCTGGAGTAAGACAGGACTCGGCGAGCAGTACTTC	CAWSKTGLGEQYF
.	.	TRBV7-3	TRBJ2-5	TGTGCCAGCAGCCTGTCCAGGGGAGAGACCCAGTACTTC	CASSLSRGETQYF
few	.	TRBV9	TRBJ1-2	TGTGCCAGCAGCGCGTCAAACGTCAGGGCTTATGGCTACACCTTC	CASSASNVRAYGYTF
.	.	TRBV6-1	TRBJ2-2	TGTGCCAGCAGTGAACCTGGCTCCAAGAACACCGGGGAGCTGTTTTTT	CASSEPGSKNTGELFF
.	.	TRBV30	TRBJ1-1	TGTGCCTGGAGTGCCCTAGGTACTGAAGCTTTCTTT	CAWSALGTEAFF
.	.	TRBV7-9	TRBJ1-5	TGTGCCAGCAGCTTGGGTGGGGGCAATCAGCCCCAGCATTTT	CASSLGGGNQPQHF
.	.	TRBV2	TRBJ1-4	TGTGCCAGCTACGATACTAATGAAAAACTGTTTTTT	CASYDTNEKLFF
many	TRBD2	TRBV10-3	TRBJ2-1	TGTGCCATCAGCGGGACTAGCGACTACAATGAGCAGTTCTTC	CAISGTSDYNEQFF
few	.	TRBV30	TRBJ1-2	TGTGCCTGGACAGAGGTATCAAATGGTGGCTACACCTTC	CAWTEVSNGGYTF
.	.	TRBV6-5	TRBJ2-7	TGTGCCAGCAGTTACCGCGGGCTACCCAGCTCCTACGAGCAGTACTTC	CASSYRGLPSSYEQYF
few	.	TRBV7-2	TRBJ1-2	TGTGCCAGCAGCTTAGCCACGCATAACTATGGCTACACCTTC	CASSLATHNYGYTF
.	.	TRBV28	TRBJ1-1	TGTGCCAGCAGGGCCAGGACACCGAACACTGAAGCTTTCTTT	CASRARTPNTEAFF
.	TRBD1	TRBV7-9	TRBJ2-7	TGTGCCAGCAGCTCATTACAGGGGGCTGGGTACGAGCAGTACTTC	CASSSLQGAGYEQYF
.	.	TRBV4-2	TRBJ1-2	TGTGCCAGCAGCCAAGGTGGGCAGGCCTATGGCTACACCTTC	CASSQGGQAYGYTF
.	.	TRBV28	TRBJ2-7	TGTGCCAGCAGTCCTTTGGGCGTTTCCTACGAGCAGTACTTC	CASSPLGVSYEQYF
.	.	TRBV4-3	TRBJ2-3	TGCGCCAGCAGCCAAGAGGGGAGTCGGTCGATAGATACGCAGTATTTT	CASSQEGSRSIDTQYF
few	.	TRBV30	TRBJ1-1	TGTGCCTGGAGCTTACCTTCGGGGCTTAACACTGAAGCTTTCTTT	CAWSLPSGLNTEAFF
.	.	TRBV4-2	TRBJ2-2	TGTGCCAGCAGCCAAGAAGTCGGGACGGATACCGGGGAGCTGTTTTTT	CASSQEVGTDTGELFF
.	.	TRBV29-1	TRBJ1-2	TGCAGCGTTTCGGCAGGTTACGCCTCATACTATGGCTACACCTTC	CSVSAGYASYYGYTF
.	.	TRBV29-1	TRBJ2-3	TGCAGCGTACGCCGGGGGACTTGCTGGCACACAGATACGCAGTATTTT	CSVRRGTCWHTDTQYF
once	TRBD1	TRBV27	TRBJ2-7	TGTGCCAGCAGCGGGGACAGGGAATACGAGCAGTACTTC	CASSGDREYEQYF
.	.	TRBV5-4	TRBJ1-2	TGTGCCAGCAGCCCCCCCTTAGGAGTAGGTAACTATGGCTACACCTTC	CASSPPLGVGNYGYTF
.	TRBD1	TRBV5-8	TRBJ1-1	TGTGCCAGCAGCTTCGACAGGGTTGCTGAAGCTTTCTTT	CASSFDRVAEAFF
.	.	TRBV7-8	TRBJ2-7	TGTGCCAGCAGCTTAGTGGGTCGGGACACAATCCCCTACGAGCAGTACTTC	CASSLVGRDTIPYEQYF
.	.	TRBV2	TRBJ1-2	TGTGCCAGCAGTGAAGCCGGGGACCGGGACTATGGCTACACCTTC	CASSEAGDRDYGYTF
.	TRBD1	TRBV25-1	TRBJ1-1	TGTGCCAGCAGGGGGGTGGGACAGGGGGCCCTTGGAGCTTTCTTT	CASRGVGQGALGAFF
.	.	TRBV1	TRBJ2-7	TGCACCAGCAGCCAAGATAACCCTAGACAGGGGGCGCAGGTCTACGAGCAGTACTTC	CTSSQDNPRQGAQVYEQYF
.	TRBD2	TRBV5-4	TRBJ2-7	TGTGCCAGCAGCTTGGGGACTAGCGGGAGGGCTTACGAGCAGTACTTC	CASSLGTSGRAYEQYF
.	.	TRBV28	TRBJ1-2	TGTGCCAGCAGTGACGGGACCCGGAGTGAGGGCTACACCTTC	CASSDGTRSEGYTF
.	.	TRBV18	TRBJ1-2	TGTGCCAGCTCACTGCCCAACAGGGAACCCTATGGCTACACCTTC	CASSLPNREPYGYTF
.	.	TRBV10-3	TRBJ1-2	TGTGCCATCAGTGAGGGTCCCCATGGCTACACCTTC	CAISEGPHGYTF
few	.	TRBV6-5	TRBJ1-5	TGTGCCAGCAGTGTCTCCGGGACGGCAAGACAGCCCCAGCATTTT	CASSVSGTARQPQHF
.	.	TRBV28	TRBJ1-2	TGTGCCAGCGGGCAGGCCCCTTTTGGGGGCTACACCTTC	CASGQAPFGGYTF
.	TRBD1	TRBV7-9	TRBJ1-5	TGTGCCAGCAGCTTAGCAGGAGGGGGCAACCAGCCCCAGCATTTT	CASSLAGGGNQPQHF
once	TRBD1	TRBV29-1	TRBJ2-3	TGCAGCGCGTACAAAGGGACAGGGGATCTCCCGCAGTATTTT	CSAYKGTGDLPQYF